The 2 T cell receptor beta chains presented below share a single source sample, sequenced in a study of shared clonotypes between healthy human individuals. Assay used: immunoSEQ multiplex PCR; TCRdb lists only in-frame clones, some missing. The sample lists around 500,000 clones; approximately 82% were seen once. The sample taken for sequencing was PBMCs. The origin of the receptors is a woman aged 40 to 50 in good health. Some clones in this sample may be carry-over from other donors' samples.

There are a few counts of this clone. This chain joins TRBV27 and TRBJ2-1, with D unclear. V was shortened by 8 bases and J by 13 bases, with 9 bases between the two germline ends. Germline lookup yields CDR1 MNHEY and CDR2 SMNVEV (reference sequence). This CDR3 is built from 9 residues. For the CDR3, the DNA is TGTGCCAGCTCTTGGTTACAGTTCTTC. Translation: CASSWLQFF.

In its sample, this clone was seen a few times. The chain employs TRBV7-2 and TRBJ2-2; TRBD2 matches at 7 bases. This CDR3 is 16 amino acids long. V lost 7 bases, J lost 5 bases, and 13 bases stayed unmatched. Germline lookup yields CDR1 SGHTA and CDR2 FQGNSA. The CDR3 sequence: CASIPREARGTGELFF. For the CDR3, the DNA is TGTGCCAGCATTCCCCGGGAGGCCAGAGGGACCGGGGAGCTGTTTTTT.